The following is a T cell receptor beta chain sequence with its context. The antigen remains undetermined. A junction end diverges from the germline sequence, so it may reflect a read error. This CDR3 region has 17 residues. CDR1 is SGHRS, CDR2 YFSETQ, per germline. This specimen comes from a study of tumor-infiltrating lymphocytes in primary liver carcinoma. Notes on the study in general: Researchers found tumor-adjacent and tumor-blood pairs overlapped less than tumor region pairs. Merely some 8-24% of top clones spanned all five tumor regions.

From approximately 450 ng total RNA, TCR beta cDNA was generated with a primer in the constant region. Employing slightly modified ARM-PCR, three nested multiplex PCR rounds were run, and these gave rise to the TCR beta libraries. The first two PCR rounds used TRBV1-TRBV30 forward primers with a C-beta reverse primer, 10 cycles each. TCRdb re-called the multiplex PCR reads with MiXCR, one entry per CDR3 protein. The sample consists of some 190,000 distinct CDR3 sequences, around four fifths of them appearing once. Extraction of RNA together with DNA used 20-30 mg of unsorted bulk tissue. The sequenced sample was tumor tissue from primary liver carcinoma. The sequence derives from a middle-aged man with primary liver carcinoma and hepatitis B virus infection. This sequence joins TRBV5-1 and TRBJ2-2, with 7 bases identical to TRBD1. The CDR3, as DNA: TGCGCCAGCAGCCATCAGCTCGACAGGGTGAACACCGGGGAGCTATTTTTT. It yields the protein CASSHQLDRVNTGELFF.